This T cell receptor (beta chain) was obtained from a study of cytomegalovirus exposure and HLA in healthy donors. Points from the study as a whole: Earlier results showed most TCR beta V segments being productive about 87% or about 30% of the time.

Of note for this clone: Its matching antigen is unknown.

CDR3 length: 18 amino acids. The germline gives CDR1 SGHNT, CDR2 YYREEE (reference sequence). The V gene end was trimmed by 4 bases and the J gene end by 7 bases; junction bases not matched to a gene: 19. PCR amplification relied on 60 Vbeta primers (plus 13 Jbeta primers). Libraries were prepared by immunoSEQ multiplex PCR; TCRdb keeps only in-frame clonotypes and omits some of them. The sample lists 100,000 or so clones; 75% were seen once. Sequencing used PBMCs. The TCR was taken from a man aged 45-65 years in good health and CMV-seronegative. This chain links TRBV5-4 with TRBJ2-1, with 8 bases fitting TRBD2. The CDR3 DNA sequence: TGTGCCAGCAGCCCGGGAGGGGTAACGGGAGGGCCTGGGAATGAGCAGTTCTTC. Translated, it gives CASSPGGVTGGPGNEQFF.